The rows below give T cell receptor beta chains drawn from one sample of a study of blood T cell repertoires in COVID-19. Produced via immunoSEQ multiplex PCR; TCRdb's table is partial and in-frame only. The sample lists 250,000 or so clones, roughly 88% occurring once. The specimen was PBMCs or T cells enriched from blood (not recorded which). Source of these receptors: a woman in her 30s who had been exposed to COVID-19. CDR3s include the opening cysteine and the closing phenylalanine or tryptophan. The order of the fields is CDR3 length, V gene, J gene, D gene, clone size, CDR3 protein, CDR3 DNA. A D gene is named only where the DNA matches it firmly. Where a row states a size, it is once, few, many or the class of an expanded clone; other rows omit it.

>15|TRBV9|TRBJ1-3|.|.
CASSADIFSGNTIYF
TGTGCCAGCAGCGCTGACATTTTCTCTGGAAACACCATATATTTT
>14|TRBV14|TRBJ2-3|TRBD2|once
CASSTSGRPDTQYF
TGTGCCAGCAGTACTAGCGGGAGACCAGATACGCAGTATTTT
>15|TRBV19|TRBJ2-1|.|.
CASSRSGPLSNEQFF
TGTGCCAGTAGTAGGAGCGGGCCCTTATCGAATGAGCAGTTCTTC
>18|TRBV5-1|TRBJ2-1|TRBD2|.
CASSPPLGPAGGIYEQFF
TGCGCCAGCAGCCCCCCTCTCGGTCCCGCGGGAGGGATCTATGAGCAGTTCTTC
>16|TRBV7-9|TRBJ2-2|TRBD2|.
CASSLVLAASTGELFF
TGTGCCAGCAGCTTAGTGCTAGCGGCCTCCACCGGGGAGCTGTTTTTT
>13|TRBV5-6|TRBJ1-4|.|.
CASSLGLNEKLFF
TGTGCCAGCAGCTTGGGTCTTAATGAAAAACTGTTTTTT
>16|TRBV5-1|TRBJ2-5|TRBD1|.
CASSLGTGQGRETQYF
TGCGCCAGCAGCTTGGGGACAGGTCAGGGGCGGGAGACCCAGTACTTC
>15|TRBV7-3|TRBJ2-1|.|.
CASSTTGKEGNEQFF
TGTGCCAGCAGCACGACAGGGAAGGAGGGCAATGAGCAGTTCTTC
>14|TRBV5-1|TRBJ2-1|TRBD2|once
CASSSQAGVYEQFF
TGCGCCAGCAGCTCTCAAGCGGGAGTGTATGAGCAGTTCTTC
>11|TRBV7-2|TRBJ2-7|.|.
CASSRDYEQYF
TGTGCCAGCAGCCGCGATTACGAGCAGTACTTC
>18|TRBV5-1|TRBJ2-1|TRBD2|.
CASSFPSRIAGGYNEQFF
TGCGCCAGCAGCTTCCCCTCCCGGATAGCGGGAGGTTACAATGAGCAGTTCTTC
>15|TRBV24-1|TRBJ2-1|.|.
CATSARTAWTNEQFF
TGTGCCACCAGTGCCAGGACAGCTTGGACCAATGAGCAGTTCTTC
>16|TRBV27|TRBJ2-7|TRBD1|.
CASSSLGQGYAYEQYF
TGTGCCAGCAGTTCCCTCGGACAGGGCTACGCCTACGAGCAGTACTTC